The sequence of this T cell receptor (beta chain) was determined in a study of healthy donors' naive CD4 and CD8 T cells. Turning to the study itself: Donors, half of them female, were 20-25, 40-50 or 60-70 years old. Findings of the study overall: CDR3 charge plus V and J genes appeared to account for roughly 12% of CD4/CD8 variance.

Naive CD4+ cells were sorted as CD4+CD8-CD45RO-CD45RA+; naive CD8+ as CD8+CD4-CD45RA+CD27bright. To note about this clonotype: Its antigen is as yet unknown.

From germline, CDR1 is SQVTM and CDR2 ANQGSEA. The ends lost 4 bases at V and 7 bases at J; junction bases unmatched: 11. The length of the CDR3 is 15 residues. Starting from about 470 ng of total RNA, TCR libraries were made with linear amplification. TCRdb redid the calling of the reads with MiXCR, one entry per CDR3 protein. There are approximately 180,000 distinct CDR3 sequences in the sample; around 74% occur only once, and about 2.3% lies in the top ten. Sequencing was carried out using naive CD4+ and CD8+ T cells sorted from blood, pooled from several donors. V is TRBV29-1 and J is TRBJ2-7; the match to TRBD2 covers 12 bases. This TCR derives from a pool of human donors in good health; the sample pools cells from several healthy donors. In DNA, the CDR3 is TGCAGCGTTGTGGACCTAGCGGGAGGGAGAGTAGAGCAGTACTTC. It encodes CSVVDLAGGRVEQYF.